A selection of T cell receptor beta chains follows, all from one sample in a study of T cell changes during pregnancy in multiple sclerosis. Profiled with immunoSEQ multiplex PCR; TCRdb holds only in-frame clones, not every one. The data show tens of thousands of clones, about 88% seen once. The specimen was CD8+ T cells from peripheral blood mononuclear cells, collected before pregnancy. The receptors here all came from a female donor with multiple sclerosis, enrolled in a pregnancy study. Each CDR3 is given with its conserved first and last residue. D genes are given only for firm matches. Size is omitted from some rows. Given values are once, few, many or a class for expanded clones.

cdr3_nt cdr3_aa clone_size j_call d_call v_call
TGTGCCAGCAGTGACCGAATACAGGGAATAGCTTTCTTT CASSDRIQGIAFF few TRBJ1-1 . TRBV6-4
TGTGCCAGCAGCTTAGGGTGGGGGGCCTACGAGCAGTACTTC CASSLGWGAYEQYF once TRBJ2-7 . TRBV7-2
TGTGCCAGCAGCTTTTCTACCGCCACAGATACGCAGTATTTT CASSFSTATDTQYF . TRBJ2-3 . TRBV5-4
TGTGCCAGCAGACAGGTCTACGAGCAGTACTTC CASRQVYEQYF once TRBJ2-7 . TRBV27
TGTGCCAGCAGTGAACAGGGGAAGAATTCACCCCTCCACTTT CASSEQGKNSPLHF . TRBJ1-6 . TRBV25-1
TGCAGTGCCTTCCAGGGATACGAGCAGTACTTC CSAFQGYEQYF . TRBJ2-7 . TRBV20-1
TGTGCCAGCACCCGACTAGAGGGATCCACAGATACGCAGTATTTT CASTRLEGSTDTQYF . TRBJ2-3 . TRBV11-2
TGTGCCAGCAGCGTAGGAGCCACAGATACGCAGTATTTT CASSVGATDTQYF . TRBJ2-3 . TRBV9
TGTGCCAGCAGTCCAGGACTAGCGGGGAATACAGATACGCAGTATTTT CASSPGLAGNTDTQYF . TRBJ2-3 TRBD2 TRBV27
TGTGCCAGCAGCTTAGGGGGACAGGGGGCGAGTGGCTACACCTTC CASSLGGQGASGYTF . TRBJ1-2 TRBD1 TRBV7-6
TGTGCCAGCAGCTTAGGGGTCGGGAATTCACCCCTCCACTTT CASSLGVGNSPLHF . TRBJ1-6 . TRBV7-2
TGTGCCAGCGGATGGGACAGGGAAGTCACTGAAGCTTTCTTT CASGWDREVTEAFF . TRBJ1-1 TRBD1 TRBV11-1
TGCGCCAGCAGCCAACACCCTTTGGACAGGCAGAACACTGAAGCTTTCTTT CASSQHPLDRQNTEAFF . TRBJ1-1 TRBD1 TRBV4-1
TGCAGTGCTAACAGGGGGCACGAGCAGTACTTC CSANRGHEQYF once TRBJ2-7 TRBD1 TRBV20-1
TGTGCCAGCAGACGATTTAGGGGGACAGGCCAATATGGCTACACCTTC CASRRFRGTGQYGYTF . TRBJ1-2 TRBD1 TRBV27
TGTGCCAGCAGCTTAGAAGTGGGCGATGAGCAGTTCTTC CASSLEVGDEQFF . TRBJ2-1 . TRBV5-6
TGTGCCAGCAGTCCAAACACCGGGGAGCTGTTTTTT CASSPNTGELFF . TRBJ2-2 . TRBV27
TGTGCCAGCAGCCAAAAAAGGCAGGGGGGATTTTACAATGAGCAGTTCTTC CASSQKRQGGFYNEQFF . TRBJ2-1 . TRBV4-2
TGCGCCAGCAGCCTGGGGGAGGCAGGGAGGGGCACTGAAGCTTTCTTT CASSLGEAGRGTEAFF . TRBJ1-1 . TRBV4-1
TGTGCCAGCAGCTTAAACCCCCTCGTGGCGGGGTTCACTGAAGCTTTCTTT CASSLNPLVAGFTEAFF few TRBJ1-1 . TRBV7-3
TGTGCCAGCAGCTTAAACTATTCACCCCTCCACTTT CASSLNYSPLHF . TRBJ1-6 . TRBV5-6
TGTGCCAGCAGCCCCGGGGCCGCGGGGGGTGAAAAACTGTTTTTT CASSPGAAGGEKLFF . TRBJ1-4 . TRBV11-2
TGTGCCAGCAGTCTCGCCGGGACAGGGGGCACTCACTATGGCTACACCTTC CASSLAGTGGTHYGYTF . TRBJ1-2 TRBD1 TRBV27
TGTGCCAGCAGCTTGCCAGGGGGGTACAATGAGCAGTTCTTC CASSLPGGYNEQFF . TRBJ2-1 . TRBV5-6
TGTGCCTGGGTCCGCGCAAGCTCCTACGAGCAGTACTTC CAWVRASSYEQYF . TRBJ2-7 . TRBV30
TGTGCCAGCAGCTTAGCGGGGGGAAGAGGAGATACGCAGTATTTT CASSLAGGRGDTQYF . TRBJ2-3 TRBD2 TRBV6-5
TGTGCCAGCAGCCCCCCCTCTAGCTTGCCCGGGGAGCTGTTTTTT CASSPPSSLPGELFF . TRBJ2-2 . TRBV7-9
TGTGCCAGCAGCGAGGCGGCGGGGGGTACCTTGGATACGCAGTATTTT CASSEAAGGTLDTQYF . TRBJ2-3 TRBD2 TRBV7-3
TGTGCCAGCAGCTTAGCGCTGGGGGCGATCTACAATGAGCAGTTCTTC CASSLALGAIYNEQFF . TRBJ2-1 . TRBV7-6
TGTGCCAGCGAGGGGCGGGGGAGTCGGGAGCAGTACTTC CASEGRGSREQYF . TRBJ2-7 TRBD2 TRBV2
TGCGCCAGCAGCCCCGACGGGATAGGGCAGTTCTTC CASSPDGIGQFF . TRBJ2-1 . TRBV4-1
TGTGCCAGTAGTTACCTAGCGGGGCGCACAGATACGCAGTATTTT CASSYLAGRTDTQYF . TRBJ2-3 TRBD2 TRBV19
TGTGCCAGCTCGACACGTCAGACAGGGGGCGCGACGGGAGCTTTCTTT CASSTRQTGGATGAFF . TRBJ1-1 TRBD1 TRBV18
TGTGCCAGCAGCTTAGGCAATTCCCCACTCTACGAGCAGTACTTC CASSLGNSPLYEQYF once TRBJ2-7 . TRBV7-8
TGTGCCAGCAGCCAGCGGGGGGATCTCACAGATACGCAGTATTTT CASSQRGDLTDTQYF . TRBJ2-3 TRBD2 TRBV7-3
TGTGCCAGCAGCCAAGGAGGATCGGGATACGAGCAGTACTTC CASSQGGSGYEQYF . TRBJ2-7 . TRBV4-2
TGTGCCAGCAGCCAATCGGGGGAGGCAAACTATGGCTACACCTTC CASSQSGEANYGYTF . TRBJ1-2 . TRBV16
TGTGCCAGCAGCTACCCTCCGCGGGGGATAGAGACAGATACGCAGTATTTT CASSYPPRGIETDTQYF once TRBJ2-3 TRBD2 TRBV7-6
TGTGCCAGCAGTTCAGGGATCGCGTACGAGCAGTACTTC CASSSGIAYEQYF . TRBJ2-7 . TRBV6-5
TGTGCCTGGGCCCAGGGTAACTATGGCTACACCTTC CAWAQGNYGYTF once TRBJ1-2 . TRBV30
TGTGCCAGCAGCTTCAGCGACAATGAGCAGTTCTTC CASSFSDNEQFF . TRBJ2-1 . TRBV13
TGTGCCAGTAGTATGCGAGGGCGCGAGACCCAGTACTTC CASSMRGRETQYF . TRBJ2-5 . TRBV19
TGTGCCAGCAGGGGACCCGGGACTAGCTCAGATACGCAGTATTTT CASRGPGTSSDTQYF . TRBJ2-3 TRBD2 TRBV6-5
TGTGCCTGGAGTCCTCCCGAGGGGGTTGGCTACACCTTC CAWSPPEGVGYTF . TRBJ1-2 . TRBV30
TGTGCCAGCAGTGATTCGACAGGGTGGACCTACGAGCAGTACTTC CASSDSTGWTYEQYF . TRBJ2-7 TRBD1 TRBV2
TGTGCCAGCAGCTTGCTAGGGGTCTATGGCTACACCTTC CASSLLGVYGYTF . TRBJ1-2 . TRBV5-5
TGTGCCAGCAGCCCACGGGACAGGGGTCATGAGCAGTTCTTC CASSPRDRGHEQFF once TRBJ2-1 TRBD1 TRBV5-6
TGTGCCAGCAGCGCGACAGGGGCTTTTCGCGGAAACACCATATATTTT CASSATGAFRGNTIYF . TRBJ1-3 TRBD1 TRBV5-6
TGTGCCAGCAGCGCCAGACTAGTCCGAGGGGGGGCGGATACGCAGTATTTT CASSARLVRGGADTQYF . TRBJ2-3 . TRBV9
TGCAGTGCTAGTGGGGGGGAGCAGTACTTC CSASGGEQYF once TRBJ2-7 . TRBV20-1
TGTGCCAGCAGCTCGACAGGGTGGCCCTACGAGCAGTACTTC CASSSTGWPYEQYF . TRBJ2-7 TRBD1 TRBV7-9
TGCAGCGTTGAACGACAGGGAGTCCAAGAAAAACTGTTTTTT CSVERQGVQEKLFF medium-sized TRBJ1-4 TRBD1 TRBV29-1
TGTGCCAGCAGTTTTATCAAACGGGGCAGGGGGTATGGCTACACCTTC CASSFIKRGRGYGYTF . TRBJ1-2 TRBD1 TRBV27
TGTGCCAGCAGTCTCGACAGAGCTAACTATGGCTACACCTTC CASSLDRANYGYTF . TRBJ1-2 . TRBV25-1
TGCGCCAGCAGCCAATTTACAGGAGTTGAAGCTTTCTTT CASSQFTGVEAFF . TRBJ1-1 . TRBV4-1
TGTGCCAGCAGCTTCGGGGATGGGAATGGCTACACCTTC CASSFGDGNGYTF . TRBJ1-2 . TRBV5-6